Sequencing of this T cell receptor (beta chain) was carried out in a study of blood T cells in healthy people across ages. Study-level results: With unsorted PBMCs, a conclusive comparison of naive versus antigen-experienced cells was not possible. Compared with aged donors, long-lived donors showed fewer expanded clones, suggesting selection. The study lacked donor CMV status, which possibly confounded expanded clonotype changes.

Deletions cut 5 bases from V and 5 bases from J, with 13 bases between. The CDR3 consists of 13 residues. Per the germline V gene, CDR1 is MNHNY and CDR2 is SVGAGI (reference sequence). A second about 7 to 11 cycle PCR used barcoded and J-beta primers. Each cDNA was tagged by a template-switch adaptor containing 12 random nucleotides. Using its own MiXCR run on the 5' RACE reads, TCRdb lists one record per CDR3 protein. The data hold fewer than 700,000 distinct CDR3 sequences, with roughly 43% observed a single time. A word on this clonotype: Its antigen is unidentified. A much larger clone lies one base from this, so it may be a read error.

This TCR derives from an elderly man in good health. The source material was blood. The V gene is TRBV6-6, the J gene TRBJ2-7; D gene unclear. CDR3 in amino acids: CASSPRPTDEQYF. DNA for the CDR3: TGTGCCAGCAGTCCCCGTCCGACCGACGAGCAGTACTTC.